The 18 T cell receptor beta chains presented below share a single source sample, sequenced in a study of cytomegalovirus exposure and HLA in healthy donors. PCR involved 60 Vbeta and 13 Jbeta primers. Clones were read by immunoSEQ multiplex PCR, and TCRdb kept only the in-frame ones, dropping some. Altogether over 100,000 clones are present, about 70% being singletons, with the ten largest covering 4.8%. The sequenced sample consisted of PBMCs. The receptors originated from a man aged 25 to 40 in good health and CMV-seropositive.

V and J are TRBV2 and TRBJ2-5; TRBD1 matches 10 bases. The last part of the DNA fits TRBJ2-7 better; the J call may be wrong. Germline loops: CDR1 SNHLY, CDR2 FYNNEI. CDR3 length: 14 amino acids. CDR3 amino acids: CASSADRGPYEQYF. CDR3 bases: TGTGCCAGCAGTGCCGACAGGGGGCCCTACGAGCAGTACTTC.

This clone has a single count. The chain uses TRBV28 and TRBJ2-7; 9 nucleotides line up with TRBD2. The germline V gene has CDR1 MDHEN and CDR2 SYDVKM. V gave up 3 bases and J gave up 0 bases; unmatched junction bases: 9. The CDR3 is 17 residues long. The CDR3 DNA sequence: TGTGCCAGCAGTTTGCTTCTAGCGGGGCCGAGCTCCTACGAGCAGTACTTC. Protein product: CASSLLLAGPSSYEQYF.

The rearrangement links TRBV6-6 to TRBJ2-3, with D perhaps matching TRBD1 (5 bases). The V and J ends lost 7 bases and 0 bases respectively, with 11 bases between them. Germline loops: CDR1 MNHNY, CDR2 SVGAGI (reference sequence). This CDR3 spans 14 amino acids. Here the CDR3 reads CASTPGSSTDTQYF. In DNA form, the CDR3 reads TGTGCCAGCACCCCAGGGTCTAGCACAGATACGCAGTATTTT.

The chain joins TRBV7-6 to TRBJ2-1; 10 nucleotides line up with TRBD2. Germline V CDR1 and CDR2: SGHVS, FNYEAQ. The junction had 8 bases not matched to a gene; V was cut back by 5 bases and J by 7 bases. The CDR3 spans 15 residues. The CDR3 sequence: CASSRTSGVQNEQFF. CDR3 DNA sequence: TGTGCCAGCAGCCGAACTAGCGGGGTACAGAATGAGCAGTTCTTC.

The rearrangement joins TRBV6-1 to TRBJ2-2, with a tentative D call TRBD2 (6 bases). V shed 10 bases and J shed 5 bases, with 14 bases lying between them. This CDR3 contains 13 residues. Germline lookup yields CDR1 MNHNS and CDR2 SASEGT. The CDR3 loop reads CATARDSTGELFF. In DNA form, the CDR3 reads TGTGCCACCGCCCGGGACTCGACCGGGGAGCTGTTTTTT.

The V gene is TRBV2, the J gene TRBJ1-6, with D maybe TRBD1 (6 bases). V lost 4 bases and J 8 bases, leaving 18 bases between the germline ends. The CDR3 contains 16 residues. CDR1 is SNHLY and CDR2 is FYNNEI in the germline V gene. CDR3 amino acids: CASSGVHRAMHSPLHF. CDR3 nucleotide sequence: TGTGCCAGCAGTGGGGTCCACAGGGCGATGCATTCACCCCTCCACTTT.

The V and J genes are TRBV5-4 and TRBJ1-2; 8 nucleotides line up with TRBD1. V lost 4 bases to trimming and J lost 8 bases; unmatched junction nucleotides: 7. CDR1 is SGHNT, CDR2 YYREEE, per germline (reference sequence). There are 13 residues in the CDR3. CDR3 sequence reads: CASSPDRAYGYTF. The CDR3 coding sequence is TGTGCCAGCAGCCCGGACAGGGCATACGGCTACACCTTC. Filled out from reference TRBV5-4 and TRBJ1-2, the complete variable domain reads ETGVTQSPTHLIKTRGQQVTLRCSSQSGHNTVSWYQQALGQGPQFIFQYYREEENGRGNFPPRFSGLQFPNYSSELNVNALELDDSALYLCASSPDRAYGYTFGSGTRLTVV.

This chain's CDR3 is CASSSTGLNQPQHF. DNA of the CDR3: TGTGCCAGCAGTTCCACAGGGCTCAATCAGCCCCAGCATTTT. The chain has TRBV28 and TRBJ1-5; a weak D match, TRBD1 (6 bases). V gave up 4 bases and J gave up 3 bases, with 10 bases separating them. The germline V gene encodes CDR1 MDHEN and CDR2 SYDVKM. This CDR3 region has 14 residues.

J is TRBJ2-3 and V is TRBV2; 11 bases line up with TRBD1. J was trimmed by 3 bases and V by 4 bases; bases with no gene match: 0. The V gene's germline CDR1 is SNHLY and CDR2 FYNNEI. The CDR3 covers 14 residues. The CDR3 reads CASSGDRGTDTQYF. The CDR3 nucleotides read TGTGCCAGCAGTGGGGACAGGGGGACAGATACGCAGTATTTT.

The chain links TRBV6-1 to TRBJ2-1; 9 nucleotides line up with TRBD1. The CDR3 is 15 residues long. Germline V gene data show CDR1 as MNHNS and CDR2 as SASEGT. After removal of 6 bases from V and 6 bases from J, the junction contained 9 bases not matched to a gene. The CDR3 region is CASSGGTGKVNEQFF. CDR3 bases: TGTGCCAGCAGCGGAGGGACAGGGAAGGTCAATGAGCAGTTCTTC.

This sequence joins TRBV6-1 and TRBJ2-7; unclear D gene. V was clipped by 3 bases and J by 7 bases, with 13 bases between them. CDR1 is MNHNS and CDR2 is SASEGT in the germline V gene. The CDR3 covers 13 residues. CDR3 sequence (DNA): TGTGCCAGCAGTGAGCCGGGTTCGAGGGAGCAGTACTTC. Its translation is CASSEPGSREQYF.

This chain's CDR3 is CASSLSGGGTYEQYF. CDR3 bases: TGCGCCAGCAGCCTGAGCGGGGGGGGAACCTACGAGCAGTACTTC. The V call is TRBV4-1, the J call TRBJ2-7; 10 bases align to TRBD2. The V gene end was trimmed by 4 bases and the J gene end by 2 bases; junction bases not matched to a gene: 5. Germline V gene lookup returns CDR1 MGHRA and CDR2 YSYEKL. This CDR3 is 15 amino acids long.

The V call is TRBV19, the J call TRBJ2-7; D perhaps matches TRBD2 (5 bases). The CDR3 runs to 14 residues. Trimming removed 3 bases at V and 9 bases at J, with 18 bases between. The germline gives CDR1 LNHDA, CDR2 SQIVND (reference sequence). CDR3 bases: TGTGCCAGTAGTATTCGGGGTGGCAAAATAGGGCAGTACTTC. Its protein is CASSIRGGKIGQYF. Together with reference TRBV19 and TRBJ2-7, the CDR3 gives the full variable domain: DGGITQSPKYLFRKEGQNVTLSCEQNLNHDAMYWYRQDPGQGLRLIYYSQIVNDFQKGDIAEGYSVSREKKESFPLTVTSAQKNPTAFYLCASSIRGGKIGQYFGPGTRLTVT.

A single count supports this clone. The junction departs from the called germline gene at one end, perhaps through a read error. Other DNA sequences from this sample encode an identical CDR3 as well. The chain uses TRBV6-1 and TRBJ2-7, with a possible D match to TRBD2 (6 bases). CDR1 is MNHNS, CDR2 SASEGT, per germline. The CDR3 loop spans 11 amino acids. CDR3 sequence reads: CASSEGRGRYF. The CDR3 coding sequence is TGCGCCAGCAGTGAGGGACGGGGGAGGTACTTC.

The chain combines TRBV15 with TRBJ1-4, with D possibly TRBD1 on 5 matching bases. The V gene lost 5 bases and the J gene lost 7 bases, with 14 bases spanning the gap. The CDR3 runs 14 residues. Germline-derived CDR1 and CDR2 are LNHNV and YYDKDF (reference sequence). In DNA form, the CDR3 reads TGTGCCACCAGCGCGGGGGGGTCGAGTGAAAAACTGTTTTTT. It specifies CATSAGGSSEKLFF.

The V gene is TRBV28, the J gene TRBJ2-5; 8 bases align to TRBD1. The CDR3 is 15 residues long. V lost 5 bases and J lost 1; bases outside the gene matches: 6. The germline V gene has CDR1 MDHEN and CDR2 SYDVKM. CDR3 in DNA: TGTGCCAGCAGTGCCCAGGGGGCCCTCCAAGAGACCCAGTACTTC. The encoded protein is CASSAQGALQETQYF. Combining the CDR3 with reference TRBV28 and TRBJ2-5 gives the whole variable domain DVKVTQSSRYLVKRTGEKVFLECVQDMDHENMFWYRQDPGLGLRLIYFSYDVKMKEKGDIPEGYSVSREKKERFSLILESASTNQTSMYLCASSAQGALQETQYFGPGTRLLVL.

The chain carries TRBV25-1 and TRBJ1-2; TRBD1 matches at 8 bases. The CDR3 has 14 residues. Looked up from germline, CDR1 is MGHDK and CDR2 is SYGVNS. J was trimmed by 4 bases and V by 6 bases; bases with no gene match: 7. CDR3 sequence reads: CASSDRGFLYGYTF. For the CDR3, the DNA is TGTGCCAGCAGCGACAGGGGCTTTCTCTATGGCTACACCTTC.

A single count supports this clone. The same CDR3 also results from other DNA sequences found in this sample. The chain combines TRBV2 with TRBJ1-5; 8 bases line up with TRBD1. This CDR3 is built from 16 residues. Germline CDR1 reads SNHLY; CDR2 reads FYNNEI. The V segment lost 6 bases and the J segment 1 base; nucleotides outside the gene matches: 8. The DNA of the CDR3 is TGTGCCAGCAGCGGACAGGGAGGCCGGAGCAATCAGCCCCAGCATTTT. Its protein product is CASSGQGGRSNQPQHF.